This T cell receptor (beta chain) stems from a study of vaccination and CD4 T cells after COVID-19. Whole-study results and caveats: Reactive clone data from convalescent patients indicated a median of approximately 86% appearing only post-vaccination.

Treatment of the sample: roughly 10-day PBMC culture with coronavirus spike peptide pools or control peptides (ViraFEST assay). With the Oncomine TCR Beta short-read assay, DNA from cultured CD4+ T cells was sequenced. TCRdb called the PCR reads again in MiXCR, with one record for every CDR3 protein. The sample has fewer than 9,000 distinct CDR3 sequences, about three quarters seen once; the top ten hold around 30%. V lost 8 bases, J lost 5 bases, and 14 bases stayed unmatched. Germline assignment: CDR1 MNHNS and CDR2 SASEGT. The CDR3 contains 16 residues. Note on this clonotype: The antigen remains unidentified.

The chain is built from TRBV6-1 and TRBJ2-2, with TRBD1 matching 7 bases. This clonotype was sampled from a human donor who had recovered from COVID-19. Sample: CD4+ T cells from blood, cultured in vitro. The CDR3 region is CASLHRPTGYTGELFF. The CDR3 DNA follows: TGTGCCAGCCTACACCGACCGACAGGGTATACCGGGGAGCTGTTTTTT.